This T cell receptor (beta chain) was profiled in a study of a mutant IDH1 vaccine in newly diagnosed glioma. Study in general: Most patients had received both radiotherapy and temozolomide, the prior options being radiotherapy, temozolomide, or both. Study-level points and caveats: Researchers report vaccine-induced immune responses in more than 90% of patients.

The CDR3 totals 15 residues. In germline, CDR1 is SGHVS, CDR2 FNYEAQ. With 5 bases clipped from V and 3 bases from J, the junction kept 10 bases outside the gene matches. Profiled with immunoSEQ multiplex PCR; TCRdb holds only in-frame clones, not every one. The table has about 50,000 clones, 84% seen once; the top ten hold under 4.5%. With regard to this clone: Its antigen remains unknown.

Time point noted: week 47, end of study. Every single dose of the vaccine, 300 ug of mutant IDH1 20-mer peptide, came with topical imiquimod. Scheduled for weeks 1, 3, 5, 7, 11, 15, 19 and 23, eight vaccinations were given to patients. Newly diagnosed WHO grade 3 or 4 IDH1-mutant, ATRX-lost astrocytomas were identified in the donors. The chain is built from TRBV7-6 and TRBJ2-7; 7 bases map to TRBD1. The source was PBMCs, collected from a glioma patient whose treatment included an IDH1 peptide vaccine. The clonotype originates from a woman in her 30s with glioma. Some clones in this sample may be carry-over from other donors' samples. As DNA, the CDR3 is TGTGCCAGCAGCCAAGAAGACAGGGCGGGCTACGAGCAGTACTTC. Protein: CASSQEDRAGYEQYF.